One and the same sample provided the 29 T cell receptor beta chains below, sequenced in a study of Ad26.COV2.S vaccination and SARS-CoV-2 variants. The assay was immunoSEQ multiplex PCR, and TCRdb's table has in-frame clones only and misses some. Of about 94,000 clones listed, around 82% are singletons. The sample here was peripheral blood, taken after recovery from COVID-19. The receptors here all came from a human donor who had recovered from COVID-19.

This sequence joins TRBV7-2 and TRBJ1-1; D remains ambiguous. The V and J ends lost 1 base and 2 bases respectively, with 14 bases between them. The CDR3 length is 16 residues. CDR1 SGHTA and CDR2 FQGNSA come from the germline V gene. CDR3 DNA sequence: TGTGCCAGCAGCTTAGACACCCGCGCCCTTAACACTGAAGCTTTCTTT. This codes for CASSLDTRALNTEAFF.

The V gene is TRBV27, the J gene TRBJ1-1; D unresolved. Germline V gene sequence: CDR1 MNHEY, CDR2 SMNVEV (reference sequence). V lost 5 bases, J lost 0 bases, and 13 bases lay in between. This CDR3 contains 15 residues. The CDR3 sequence is CASSVNRGVNTEAFF. CDR3 DNA: TGTGCCAGCAGTGTTAACCGGGGAGTGAACACTGAAGCTTTCTTT.

The chain combines TRBV9 with TRBJ2-5; no clear D gene. This CDR3 has 15 residues. Per the germline V gene, CDR1 is SGDLS and CDR2 is YYNGEE. Deletions cut 3 bases from V and 0 bases from J, with 12 bases between. The CDR3 protein is CASSENNGYQETQYF. The CDR3 nucleotides read TGTGCCAGCAGCGAGAATAATGGGTACCAAGAGACCCAGTACTTC.

The chain links TRBV5-1 to TRBJ2-7, with 9 bases lining up with TRBD1. With V trimmed by 4 bases and J by 6 bases, 5 bases remained unmatched. Germline CDR1 reads SGHRS; CDR2 reads YFSETQ. This CDR3 has 13 amino acids. The CDR3 spells CASSIGQGSEQYF. For the CDR3, the DNA is TGCGCCAGCAGCATAGGACAGGGGAGCGAGCAGTACTTC.

The rearrangement joins TRBV7-2 to TRBJ2-1; TRBD2 aligns across 7 bases. Germline V gene sequence: CDR1 SGHTA, CDR2 FQGNSA. The J segment lost 8 bases and the V segment lost 5 bases, leaving 12 bases of the junction unmatched. This CDR3 is built from 15 residues. This CDR3 is CASSTRLAYGHEQFF. CDR3 DNA sequence: TGTGCCAGCAGCACCCGACTAGCTTATGGCCATGAGCAGTTCTTC. Drawing the rest from reference TRBV7-2 and TRBJ2-1, the complete variable domain is GAGVSQSPSNKVTEKGKDVELRCDPISGHTALYWYRQSLGQGLEFLIYFQGNSAPDKSGLPSDRFSAERTGGSVSTLTIQRTQQEDSAVYLCASSTRLAYGHEQFFGPGTRLTVL.

The V call is TRBV18, the J call TRBJ2-5, with 8 nucleotides matching TRBD2. CDR1 KGHSH and CDR2 LQKENI come from the germline V gene. The CDR3 is 15 residues long. V trimming: 5 bases; J trimming: 5 bases; junction bases outside the gene matches: 10. The CDR3 sequence is CASSTTGGIGETQYF. For the CDR3, the DNA is TGTGCCAGCTCAACCACGGGAGGGATCGGGGAGACCCAGTACTTC. The complete variable domain, with remaining parts taken from reference TRBV18 and TRBJ2-5, reads NAGVMQNPRHLVRRRGQEARLRCSPMKGHSHVYWYRQLPEEGLKFMVYLQKENIIDESGMPKERFSAEFPKEGPSILRIQQVVRGDSAAYFCASSTTGGIGETQYFGPGTRLLVL.

This chain uses TRBV4-2 with TRBJ1-3; D ambiguous. The germline V gene encodes CDR1 LGHNA and CDR2 YNFKEQ. The CDR3 consists of 14 residues. The V end was cut by 0 bases, the J end by 7 bases, with 10 bases between. Here the CDR3 DNA reads TGTGCCAGCAGCCAAGATCTAATGCGGAACACCATATATTTT. Translation: CASSQDLMRNTIYF.

This clone was observed many times. The chain has TRBV27 and TRBJ1-2; D might be TRBD1 (5 bases). Trimming took off 5 bases at V and 7 bases at J, with 17 bases between the two ends. CDR1 and CDR2 from the germline V gene are MNHEY and SMNVEV (reference sequence). The CDR3 has 14 amino acids. In nucleotides, the CDR3 is TGTGCCAGCAGTGCAGGGAGGACCGCCCCTGGCTACACCTTC. Encoded protein: CASSAGRTAPGYTF.

V gene TRBV11-2 combines with J gene TRBJ2-1, with 8 bases fitting TRBD1. Germline CDR1 is SGHAT and CDR2 is FQNNGV. The ends lost 1 base at V and 5 bases at J; junction bases unmatched: 7. This CDR3 region has 16 residues. The CDR3 DNA reads as TGTGCCAGCAGCTTAGTTTCAGGGGGCAGACACAATGAGCAGTTCTTC. This codes for CASSLVSGGRHNEQFF.

The genes are TRBV24-1 and TRBJ2-2; TRBD1 matches at 9 bases. J gave up 4 bases and V 5 bases, and 4 bases lay outside the gene matches. CDR1 is KGHDR, CDR2 SFDVKD, per germline. The CDR3 extends over 15 amino acids. CDR3 coding DNA: TGTGCCACCAGTGGGGACAGGGCGGGCACCGGGGAGCTGTTTTTT. This codes for CATSGDRAGTGELFF.

A single count supports this clone. V is TRBV28 and J is TRBJ1-4, with TRBD1 matching 9 bases. Germline trimming cut 6 bases from V and 4 bases from J; bases unmatched to any gene: 3. The germline V gene has CDR1 MDHEN and CDR2 SYDVKM. The CDR3 is 14 residues long. CDR3 DNA: TGTGCCAGCAGGGGGACAGGGCTTAATGAAAAACTGTTTTTT. Protein sequence: CASRGTGLNEKLFF.

This chain uses TRBV21-1 with TRBJ1-2; TRBD1 was called by the table and not checked on the DNA. TRBV21-1 is recorded as a pseudogene. This CDR3 has 16 amino acids. The CDR3 here is CASTRINWGRHYGYTF. The DNA of the CDR3 is TGTGCCAGCACCCGAATCAACTGGGGGCGTCACTATGGCTACACCTTC.

This clone was detected once. The chain employs TRBV3-1 (or the pseudogene TRBV3-2) and TRBJ1-5; TRBD1 agrees at 7 bases. Germline CDR1 reads LGHDT; CDR2 reads YNNKEL (reference sequence). The CDR3 loop spans 16 amino acids. J lost 4 bases, V lost 1 base, and 7 bases had no gene match. The CDR3 DNA is TGTGCCAGCAGCCAAGGGGTAGGGGGCAGGAATCAGCCCCAGCATTTT. This translates into CASSQGVGGRNQPQHF.

The chain has TRBV9 and TRBJ1-6, with TRBD1 identical over 9 bases. Germline V CDR1 and CDR2: SGDLS, YYNGEE. The CDR3 is 16 amino acids. The trim removed 3 bases at V and 4 bases at J, leaving 5 bases unmatched. CDR3 sequence reads: CASSGLGTGYNSPLHF. CDR3 nucleotides: TGTGCCAGCAGCGGACTCGGGACAGGGTATAATTCACCCCTCCACTTT.

This clone has a single count. CDR3 DNA: TGTGCCAGCAGATTCGACGACAGGTCCGCTGAAGCTTTCTTT. It codes for CASRFDDRSAEAFF. The genes are TRBV11-3 and TRBJ1-1, with a tentative D call TRBD1 (6 bases). The length of the CDR3 is 14 residues. Germline V gene data show CDR1 as SGHNT and CDR2 as YENEEA. Trimming removed 6 bases from V and 6 bases from J, with 17 bases in between.

In DNA, the CDR3 is TGTGCCAGCAGCCCCAGACAGAATAATTCACCCCTCCACTTT. Translating gives CASSPRQNNSPLHF. The rearrangement joins TRBV11-2 to TRBJ1-6; D might be TRBD1 (5 bases). From germline, CDR1 is SGHAT and CDR2 FQNNGV. V was shortened by 5 bases and J by 5 bases, with 10 bases between the two germline ends. The CDR3 runs 14 residues.

This chain connects TRBV9 to TRBJ1-1, with 8 nucleotides matching TRBD1. The CDR3 is 15 amino acids. CDR1 and CDR2 from the germline V gene are SGDLS and YYNGEE. V dropped 4 bases and J dropped 1; count of bases not matched to a gene: 6. CDR3 region: CASSMGQASNTEAFF. The CDR3 DNA follows: TGTGCCAGCAGCATGGGACAGGCATCGAACACTGAAGCTTTCTTT.

This sequence joins TRBV3-1 (or the pseudogene TRBV3-2) and TRBJ2-2; D unresolved. The length of the CDR3 is 14 residues. CDR1 and CDR2 from the germline V gene are LGHDT and YNNKEL (reference sequence). Trimming pared 1 base from V and 4 bases from J, leaving 7 bases between. The CDR3 region has the DNA TGTGCCAGCAGCCAAGCCGACCCCACCGGGGAGCTGTTTTTT. Its translation is CASSQADPTGELFF.

This chain uses TRBV7-9 with TRBJ2-1; 11 nucleotides align to TRBD1. Per germline, CDR1 SEHNR and CDR2 FQNEAQ (reference sequence). CDR3 size: 16 residues. The J segment lost 4 bases and the V segment lost 1 base, leaving 3 bases of the junction unmatched. CDR3 protein: CASSLEGTGGYNEQFF. The CDR3 DNA is TGTGCCAGCAGCTTAGAAGGGACAGGGGGGTACAATGAGCAGTTCTTC.

V and J are TRBV3-1 (or the pseudogene TRBV3-2) and TRBJ1-1, with D possibly matching TRBD1 (6 bases). The germline CDR1 and CDR2 sequences are LGHDT and YNNKEL (reference sequence). V gave up 1 base and J gave up 4 bases, with 10 bases separating them. This CDR3 is built from 14 residues. DNA of the CDR3: TGTGCCAGCAGCCAAGCAGGGGAAGGCACTGAAGCTTTCTTT. Its protein product is CASSQAGEGTEAFF.

The V gene is TRBV7-3, the J gene TRBJ1-1; no firm D call. This CDR3 region has 14 residues. The V end was cut by 0 bases, the J end by 4 bases, with 9 bases between. The germline V gene encodes CDR1 SGHTA and CDR2 FQGTGA. The CDR3 sequence: CASSLTGRLTEAFF. CDR3 DNA: TGTGCCAGCAGCTTAACCGGACGGCTCACTGAAGCTTTCTTT.

The V call is TRBV9, the J call TRBJ2-3; TRBD1 matches 8 bases. Germline CDR1 SGDLS, CDR2 YYNGEE. With 4 bases clipped from V and 1 base from J, the junction kept 8 bases outside the gene matches. The CDR3 loop spans 16 amino acids. As DNA, the CDR3 is TGTGCCAGCAGCCTTGAGACAGGGGAGGGCACAGATACGCAGTATTTT. Translation gives CASSLETGEGTDTQYF. Combining the CDR3 with reference TRBV9 and TRBJ2-3 gives the whole variable domain DSGVTQTPKHLITATGQRVTLRCSPRSGDLSVYWYQQSLDQGLQFLIQYYNGEERAKGNILERFSAQQFPDLHSELNLSSLELGDSALYFCASSLETGEGTDTQYFGPGTRLTVL.

The chain uses TRBV6-6 and TRBJ1-2; D remains unclear. The CDR3 has 13 amino acids. Germline V lookup: CDR1 MNHNY, CDR2 SVGAGI (reference sequence). Trimming cost V 8 bases and J 0 bases, with 10 bases left between them. CDR3 DNA sequence: TGTGCCAGCTGCACGGGCCCTAACTATGGCTACACCTTC. Its translation: CASCTGPNYGYTF.

J is TRBJ1-1 and V is TRBV18; D gene unclear. V was clipped by 2 bases and J by 1 base, with 11 bases between them. Looked up from germline, CDR1 is KGHSH and CDR2 is LQKENI. This CDR3 has 15 residues. CDR3 nucleotide sequence: TGTGCCAGCTCACCAGGCGGGTGGGAGAACACTGAAGCTTTCTTT. It codes for CASSPGGWENTEAFF.

This clone was seen a handful of times. The gene calls are TRBV10-3 and TRBJ2-7; 7 nucleotides align to TRBD1. This CDR3 is 14 amino acids long. The trim removed 10 bases at V and 5 bases at J, leaving 14 bases unmatched. Germline loops: CDR1 ENHRY, CDR2 SYGVKD. The DNA of the CDR3 is TGTGCCACGGGGAAGGACAGGACGGGCGACGAGCAGTACTTC. As protein: CATGKDRTGDEQYF.

The gene calls are TRBV9 and TRBJ2-6; 11 bases are shared with TRBD1. V shed 3 bases and J 2 bases; nucleotides not matched to a gene: 10. Germline CDR1 is SGDLS and CDR2 is YYNGEE. The CDR3 contains 19 residues. CDR3 protein: CASSALDRGLLTGANVLTF. The CDR3 DNA follows: TGTGCCAGCAGCGCATTGGACAGGGGGCTCTTGACTGGGGCCAACGTCCTGACTTTC.

The chain carries TRBV11-1 and TRBJ2-1; a weak D match, TRBD2 (5 bases). Between the trimmed V and J ends, which lost 5 bases and 8 bases, there was a span of 7 bases. CDR1 and CDR2 (germline): SGHAT, FQDESV (reference sequence). This CDR3 has 11 amino acids. CDR3 sequence: CASSVEDEQFF. DNA of the CDR3: TGTGCCAGCAGCGTGGAGGATGAGCAGTTCTTC.

This clone was observed once. The chain uses TRBV4-2 and TRBJ2-7; D tentatively fits TRBD1 or TRBD2 (7 bases each). Germline V lookup: CDR1 LGHNA, CDR2 YNFKEQ. CDR3 length equals 13 residues. Trimming removed 4 bases at V and 3 bases at J, with 10 bases between. The CDR3 DNA sequence: TGTGCCAGCAGCCCCAGGGGGGGCTACGAGCAGTACTTC. Translation: CASSPRGGYEQYF.

The chain employs TRBV5-4 and TRBJ1-1; TRBD1 agrees at 7 bases. Losses at the gene ends were 0 bases for V and 4 bases for J; bases not matched to a gene: 3. The CDR3 has 14 residues. CDR1 SGHNT and CDR2 YYREEE come from the germline V gene (reference sequence). In nucleotides, the CDR3 is TGTGCCAGCAGCTTGGGACAGGGAGGCACTGAAGCTTTCTTT. Amino acids: CASSLGQGGTEAFF.